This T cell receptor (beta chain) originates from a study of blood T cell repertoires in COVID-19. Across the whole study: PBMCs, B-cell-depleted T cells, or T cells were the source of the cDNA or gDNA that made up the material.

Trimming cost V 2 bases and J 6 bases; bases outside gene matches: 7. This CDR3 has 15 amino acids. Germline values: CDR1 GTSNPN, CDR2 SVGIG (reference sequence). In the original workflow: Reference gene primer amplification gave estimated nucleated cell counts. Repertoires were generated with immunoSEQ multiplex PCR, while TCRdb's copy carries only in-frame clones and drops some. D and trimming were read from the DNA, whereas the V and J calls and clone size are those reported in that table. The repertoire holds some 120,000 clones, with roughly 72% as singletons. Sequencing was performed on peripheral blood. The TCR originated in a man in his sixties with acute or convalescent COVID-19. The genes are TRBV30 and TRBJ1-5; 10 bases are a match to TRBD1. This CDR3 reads CAWSPTGGRGQPQHF. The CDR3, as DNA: TGTGCCTGGAGTCCGACAGGGGGCCGGGGTCAGCCCCAGCATTTT.